The 8 T cell receptor beta chains reported below all come from one sample, sequenced in a study of cytomegalovirus exposure and HLA in healthy donors. The PCR employed 60 Vbeta primers together with 13 Jbeta primers. Here immunoSEQ multiplex PCR was the method, and the copy in TCRdb shows in-frame clones only, minus some. The sample records 65,000 to 85,000 clones, under 80% being singletons. Sample: PBMCs. The receptors were sampled from a male donor in good health and CMV-seropositive.

The sample holds a few counts of this clone. The rearrangement uses TRBV12-5 and TRBJ2-7; perhaps TRBD2 as D (5 bases). V lost 7 bases and J 7 bases, leaving 14 bases between the germline ends. The CDR3 contains 12 residues. The germline V gene has CDR1 LGHNT and CDR2 FRNRAP. This chain's CDR3 is CASEAVSGEQYF. For the CDR3, the DNA is TGTGCTAGTGAAGCAGTTTCGGGGGAGCAGTACTTC.

The chain employs TRBV5-1 and TRBJ1-2; the match to TRBD1 covers 8 bases. Per the germline V gene, CDR1 is SGHRS and CDR2 is YFSETQ. The CDR3 is 14 amino acids. Trimming took 0 bases from V and 8 from J; bases not matched to a gene: 6. The CDR3 nucleotides read TGCGCCAGCAGCTTGGACAGGGGGAAGGTCGGCTACACCTTC. Its translation is CASSLDRGKVGYTF. The whole variable domain, remainder taken from reference TRBV5-1 and TRBJ1-2, is KAGVTQTPRYLIKTRGQQVTLSCSPISGHRSVSWYQQTPGQGLQFLFEYFSETQRNKGNFPGRFSGRQFSNSRSEMNVSTLELGDSALYLCASSLDRGKVGYTFGSGTRLTVV.

The chain recombines TRBV11-2 with TRBJ2-3, with a weak D call TRBD2 (6 bases). This CDR3 is built from 15 residues. The V gene's germline CDR1 is SGHAT and CDR2 FQNNGV. V shed 3 bases and J shed 0 bases, with 10 bases lying between them. CDR3 in amino acids: CASSFGGTSTDTQYF. CDR3 DNA: TGTGCCAGCAGCTTTGGCGGGACTAGCACAGATACGCAGTATTTT.

This clone showed up many times. This chain joins TRBV5-1 and TRBJ1-2; TRBD1 matches 8 bases. There are 13 residues in the CDR3. Germline V lookup: CDR1 SGHRS, CDR2 YFSETQ. After removal of 2 bases from V and 8 bases from J, the junction contained 5 bases not matched to a gene. In DNA form, the CDR3 reads TGCGCCAGCAGCTTCGGACAGGGAGGAGGCTACACCTTC. Translated: CASSFGQGGGYTF.

V gene TRBV19 combines with J gene TRBJ2-1, with 8 nucleotides matching TRBD1. Per the germline V gene, CDR1 is LNHDA and CDR2 is SQIVND (reference sequence). With V trimmed by 5 bases and J by 4 bases, 10 bases remained unmatched. This CDR3 contains 16 residues. CDR3 DNA sequence: TGTGCCAGTAGTGTGGACAGGGCTGGTACGTACAATGAGCAGTTCTTC. It codes for CASSVDRAGTYNEQFF.

This clone appeared a few times. This chain uses TRBV29-1 with TRBJ2-1, with 8 bases aligning to TRBD2. The V gene's germline CDR1 is SQVTM and CDR2 ANQGSEA. The CDR3 length is 13 residues. The V segment lost 5 bases and the J segment 3 bases; nucleotides outside the gene matches: 3. As DNA, the CDR3 is TGCAGCGTTAAAAGCGGGGGCTACAATGAGCAGTTCTTC. Encoded protein: CSVKSGGYNEQFF.

Remarks on this clone: At one end the junction does not follow the germline gene, possibly because of a read error. The genes are TRBV7-9 and TRBJ1-3; 10 bases map to TRBD1. Looked up from germline, CDR1 is SEHNR and CDR2 is FQNEAQ (reference sequence). The CDR3 runs to 15 residues. The CDR3, as DNA: TGTTCCAGCAGCAGGACAGGGGGACCAGGAAACACCATATATTTT. Translated, it gives CSSSRTGGPGNTIYF.

The count of this clone is one. The V gene is TRBV6-5, the J gene TRBJ2-7; 11 positions agree with TRBD2. V lost 4 bases and J lost 0; bases outside the gene matches: 2. Per the germline V gene, CDR1 is MNHEY and CDR2 is SVGAGI. The CDR3 length is 15 residues. As DNA, the CDR3 is TGTGCCAGCAGTTCCCTAGCGGGGGGCTCCTACGAGCAGTACTTC. Residues: CASSSLAGGSYEQYF.